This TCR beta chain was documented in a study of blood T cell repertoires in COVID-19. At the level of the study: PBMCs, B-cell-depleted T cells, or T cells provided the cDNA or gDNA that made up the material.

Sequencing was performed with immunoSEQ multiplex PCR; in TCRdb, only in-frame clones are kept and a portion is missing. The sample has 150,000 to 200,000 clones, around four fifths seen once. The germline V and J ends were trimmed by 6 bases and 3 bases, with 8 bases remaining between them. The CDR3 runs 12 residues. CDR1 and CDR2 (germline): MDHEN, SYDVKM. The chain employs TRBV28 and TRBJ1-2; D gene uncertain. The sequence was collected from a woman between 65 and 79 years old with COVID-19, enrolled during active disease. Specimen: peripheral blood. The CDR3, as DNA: TGTGCCAGCAGGGCACAGTACTATGGCTACACCTTC. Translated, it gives CASRAQYYGYTF.